This TCR beta chain was recorded in a study of blood T cell repertoires in COVID-19. Across the whole study: PBMCs, B-cell-depleted T cells, or T cells were the source of the cDNA or gDNA that made up the material.

The authors' processing: Reference gene primers were amplified, and this amplification served to estimate nucleated cell counts. TCRdb's copy holds only in-frame clones and misses some; the assay was immunoSEQ multiplex PCR. V and J calls and clone size are copied from that table; D and trimming were computed from the DNA. This table holds around 130,000 clones, more than 80% found once. Individuals in the exposed group had encountered a COVID-19 case within 2 weeks preceding study entry. The V gene's germline CDR1 is KGHDR and CDR2 SFDVKD. Losses at the gene ends were 1 base for V and 7 bases for J; bases not matched to a gene: 8. The CDR3 totals 15 residues.

This TCR derives from a woman in her late teens or twenties who had been exposed to COVID-19. The specimen was PBMCs or T cells enriched from blood (not recorded which). The V gene is TRBV24-1, the J gene TRBJ2-5; 7 nucleotides agree with TRBD1. The CDR3 reads CATSDLRGPVLTQYF. In DNA, the CDR3 is TGTGCCACCAGTGATTTAAGGGGGCCAGTGTTGACCCAGTACTTC.